These T cell receptor beta chains were read from a single sample in a study of T cells after yellow fever vaccination. TCRdb ran MiXCR on the 5' RACE reads and lists one entry per CDR3 protein. The sample consists of 510,000 or so distinct CDR3 sequences, 15% to 20% of them appearing once. Sequenced here: PBMCs, sampled 15 days after the yellow fever booster vaccination. The source of these receptors is a man in his thirties or forties who received the YFV17D yellow fever vaccine. The CDR3 runs from the conserved cysteine through the conserved F or W.

J | V | CDR3
TRBJ1-2 | TRBV29-1 | CSVEEGGGGYTF
TRBJ2-7 | TRBV7-6 | CASSLSSLRSYEQYF
TRBJ2-5 | TRBV15 | CATSGDEVNGETQYF
TRBJ1-5 | TRBV27 | CASSYSNSNQPQHF
TRBJ2-7 | TRBV12-3/TRBV12-4 | CASSLSGTEKYF
TRBJ2-3 | TRBV6-1 | CASSAGRRYTDTQYF
TRBJ2-1 | TRBV7-2 | CASSLGGSSQAQFF
TRBJ2-7 | TRBV7-2 | CASSLTAKGYEQYF
TRBJ2-7 | TRBV5-1 | CASSLGLAGRMDEQYF
TRBJ2-5 | TRBV20-1 | CSARDMTGGHETQYF
TRBJ1-1 | TRBV6-5 | CASSYGVGAEAFF